The 13 T cell receptor beta chains presented below share a single source sample, sequenced in a study of shared clonotypes between healthy human individuals. Generated by immunoSEQ multiplex PCR, the TCRdb table keeps only in-frame clones and is missing some. This sample has 2.3 million or so clones; 93% occur once, and the top ten carry 0.39%. The specimen sequenced was naive CD4+ T cells from PBMCs. Regarding subset: CD45RA+ positively selected. All receptors derive from a man aged 18 to 35 in good health. Some clones in this sample may be carry-over from other donors' samples.

This sequence joins TRBV2 and TRBJ1-4, with unresolved D. The V and J ends lost 9 bases and 7 bases respectively, with 21 bases between them. The CDR3 covers 15 residues. Germline V gives CDR1 SNHLY, CDR2 FYNNEI. CDR3 DNA: TGTGCCAGTAACCCACTTATGGTAGAGGGTGAAAAACTGTTTTTT. Its translation is CASNPLMVEGEKLFF.

The chain combines TRBV2 with TRBJ1-1, with D perhaps TRBD1 (5 bases). CDR1 and CDR2 from the germline V gene are SNHLY and FYNNEI. CDR3 length: 13 amino acids. The V gene lost 8 bases and the J gene lost 4 bases, with 14 bases spanning the gap. The CDR3: CASSGSGITEAFF. The CDR3 coding sequence is TGTGCCAGCTCCGGGTCAGGGATCACTGAAGCTTTCTTT.

This clone has only one observation. V gene TRBV5-5 combines with J gene TRBJ2-3; D call uncertain. The length of the CDR3 is 15 residues. V lost 0 bases and J 3 bases, leaving 11 bases between the germline ends. CDR1 is SGHKS, CDR2 YYEKEE, per germline (reference sequence). This CDR3 is CASSLGLSLTDTQYF. CDR3 in DNA: TGTGCCAGCAGCTTGGGTCTCAGCCTAACAGATACGCAGTATTTT.

V and J are TRBV7-6 and TRBJ2-2, with 9 bases that match TRBD2. The CDR3 is 16 amino acids. Trimming took 5 bases from V and 3 from J; bases not matched to a gene: 7. The germline CDR1 and CDR2 sequences are SGHVS and FNYEAQ. The DNA for the CDR3 is TGTGCCAGCAGCATTCTTGGCGGGAGGGACACCGGGGAGCTGTTTTTT. Translation: CASSILGGRDTGELFF.

This chain uses TRBV4-2 with TRBJ2-1; 14 positions match TRBD2. The length of the CDR3 is 16 residues. The trim removed 4 bases at V and 9 bases at J, leaving 8 bases unmatched. Germline assignment: CDR1 LGHNA and CDR2 YNFKEQ. DNA of the CDR3: TGTGCCAGCAGCCTAGGGACTAGCGGGAGTAGGGGTGAGCAGTTCTTC. It encodes CASSLGTSGSRGEQFF.

The rearrangement joins TRBV19 to TRBJ1-1; 9 bases agree with TRBD1. The CDR3 spans 15 residues. Germline CDR1 reads LNHDA; CDR2 reads SQIVND (reference sequence). The J segment lost 4 bases and the V segment lost 6 bases, leaving 9 bases of the junction unmatched. The CDR3: CASRPGQGVFTEAFF. The CDR3 nucleotides are TGTGCCAGTAGACCGGGACAGGGAGTTTTCACTGAAGCTTTCTTT.

Notes on this clone: Different DNA sequences within this sample yield the same CDR3. The V and J genes are TRBV5-1 and TRBJ2-3, with 15 positions matching TRBD2. V lost 4 bases to trimming and J lost 4 bases; unmatched junction nucleotides: 4. The length of the CDR3 is 16 residues. Germline CDR1 reads SGHRS; CDR2 reads YFSETQ. The CDR3 DNA sequence: TGCGCCAGCAGCCCGGGACTAGCGGGAGGTGCAGATACGCAGTATTTT. It translates to CASSPGLAGGADTQYF.

The rearrangement uses TRBV30 and TRBJ2-1, with D unclear. V was shortened by 0 bases and J by 0 bases, with 3 bases between the two germline ends. Germline V gives CDR1 GTSNPN, CDR2 SVGIG (reference sequence). The CDR3 spans 13 residues. The CDR3 bases are TGTGCCTGGAGTGTAAACTCCTACAATGAGCAGTTCTTC. Translation: CAWSVNSYNEQFF.

This chain joins TRBV6-1 and TRBJ2-1; 8 bases fit TRBD1. Germline lookup yields CDR1 MNHNS and CDR2 SASEGT. CDR3 length equals 15 residues. The V and J ends lost 8 bases and 4 bases, in that order; junction bases with no gene match: 10. CDR3 in amino acids: CASSGQGGPYNEQFF. Here the CDR3 DNA reads TGTGCCAGCTCCGGACAGGGCGGACCTTACAATGAGCAGTTCTTC.

The chain uses TRBV2 and TRBJ2-3; TRBD1 might be the D (6 bases). The germline CDR1 and CDR2 sequences are SNHLY and FYNNEI. The length of the CDR3 is 16 residues. V was trimmed by 5 bases and J by 2 bases, leaving 17 bases between them. The CDR3 DNA reads TGTGCCAGCAGTCTTGGACAGACATTGACCACAGATACGCAGTATTTT. Its translation is CASSLGQTLTTDTQYF.

The rearrangement uses TRBV5-1 and TRBJ2-1; no firm D call. The V gene's germline CDR1 is SGHRS and CDR2 YFSETQ. V shed 0 bases and J shed 10 bases, with 5 bases lying between them. CDR3 length: 11 residues. The CDR3: CASSLEAEQFF. CDR3 sequence (DNA): TGCGCCAGCAGCTTGGAGGCGGAGCAGTTCTTC. Using reference TRBV5-1 and TRBJ2-1 for the parts outside the CDR3, the full variable domain is KAGVTQTPRYLIKTRGQQVTLSCSPISGHRSVSWYQQTPGQGLQFLFEYFSETQRNKGNFPGRFSGRQFSNSRSEMNVSTLELGDSALYLCASSLEAEQFFGPGTRLTVL.

This chain joins TRBV23-1 and TRBJ1-1; 12 bases line up with TRBD1. TRBV23-1 is noted as an ORF with a role that remains uncertain. Unmatched junction bases numbered 11, after V lost 8 bases and J lost 4 bases. CDR3 length: 16 residues. CDR3 loop: CASRTGTGGSGTEAFF. The CDR3 coding sequence is TGCGCCAGCCGAACCGGGACAGGGGGCTCGGGCACTGAAGCTTTCTTT.

The chain uses TRBV30 and TRBJ2-1; no firm D call. V shed 0 bases and J shed 10 bases, with 7 bases lying between them. CDR1 is GTSNPN and CDR2 is SVGIG in the germline V gene (reference sequence). This CDR3 comprises 11 residues. The CDR3 reads CAWSVEVEQFF. In nucleotides, the CDR3 is TGTGCCTGGAGTGTGGAAGTGGAGCAGTTCTTC.